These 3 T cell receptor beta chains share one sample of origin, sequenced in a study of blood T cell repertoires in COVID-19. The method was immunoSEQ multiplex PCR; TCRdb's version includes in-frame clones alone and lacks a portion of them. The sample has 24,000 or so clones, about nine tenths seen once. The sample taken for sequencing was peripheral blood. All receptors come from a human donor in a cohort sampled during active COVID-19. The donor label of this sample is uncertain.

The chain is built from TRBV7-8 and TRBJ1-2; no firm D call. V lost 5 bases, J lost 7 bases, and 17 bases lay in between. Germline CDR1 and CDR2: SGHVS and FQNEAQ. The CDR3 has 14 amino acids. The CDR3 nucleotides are TGTGCCAGCAGCCCACTGACCGGCGGCGGTGGCTACACCTTC. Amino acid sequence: CASSPLTGGGGYTF. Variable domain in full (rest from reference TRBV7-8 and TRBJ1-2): GAGVSQSPRYKVAKRGQDVALRCDPISGHVSLFWYQQALGQGPEFLTYFQNEAQLDKSGLPSDRFFAERPEGSVSTLKIQRTQQEDSAVYLCASSPLTGGGGYTFGSGTRLTVV.

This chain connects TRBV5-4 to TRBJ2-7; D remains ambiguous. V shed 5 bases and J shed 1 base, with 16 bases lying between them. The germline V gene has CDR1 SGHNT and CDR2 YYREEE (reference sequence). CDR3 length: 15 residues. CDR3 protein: CASSPRVADSYEQYF. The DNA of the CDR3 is TGTGCCAGCAGTCCCCGGGTAGCAGATTCCTACGAGCAGTACTTC.

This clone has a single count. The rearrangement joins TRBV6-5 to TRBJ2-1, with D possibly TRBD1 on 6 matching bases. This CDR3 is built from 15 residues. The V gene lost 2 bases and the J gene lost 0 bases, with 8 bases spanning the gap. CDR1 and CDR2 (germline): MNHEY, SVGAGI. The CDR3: CASSYGQSSYNEQFF. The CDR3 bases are TGTGCCAGCAGTTACGGACAGAGCTCCTACAATGAGCAGTTCTTC.